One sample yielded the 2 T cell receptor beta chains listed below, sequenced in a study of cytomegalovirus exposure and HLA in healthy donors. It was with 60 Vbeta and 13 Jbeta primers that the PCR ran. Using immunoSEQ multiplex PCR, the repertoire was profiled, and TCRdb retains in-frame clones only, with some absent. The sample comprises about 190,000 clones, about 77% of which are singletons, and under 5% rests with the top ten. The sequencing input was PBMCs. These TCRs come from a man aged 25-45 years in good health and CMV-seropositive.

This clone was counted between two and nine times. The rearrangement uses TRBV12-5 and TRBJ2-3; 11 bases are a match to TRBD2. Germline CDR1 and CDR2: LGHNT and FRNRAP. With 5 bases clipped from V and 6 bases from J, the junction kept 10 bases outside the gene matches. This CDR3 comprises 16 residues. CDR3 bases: TGTGCTAGTGGTGCACCTAGCGGGGGGCACACGGATACGCAGTATTTT. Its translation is CASGAPSGGHTDTQYF.

CDR3: CAISDLQPARYGYTF. CDR3 in DNA: TGTGCCATCAGTGACTTACAGCCGGCTCGCTATGGCTACACCTTC. J is TRBJ1-2 and V is TRBV10-3; D unclear. The V gene lost 3 bases and the J gene lost 4 bases, with 15 bases spanning the gap. Germline lookup yields CDR1 ENHRY and CDR2 SYGVKD. The CDR3 spans 15 residues.